One sample yielded the 29 T cell receptor beta chains listed below, sequenced in a study of shared T cell receptors in the human thymus. Repertoires were generated with immunoSEQ multiplex PCR, while TCRdb's copy carries only in-frame clones and drops some. The sample holds more than 300,000 clones, roughly 94% seen once. The sequencing input was thymocytes. Source of these receptors: a human donor.

This sequence joins TRBV25-1 and TRBJ2-3; the D gene is possibly TRBD2 (5 bases). The V gene lost 5 bases and the J gene lost 3 bases, with 9 bases spanning the gap. This CDR3 comprises 13 residues. CDR1 is MGHDK, CDR2 SYGVNS, per germline. The CDR3 DNA is TGTGCCAGCAGTCGAGCGGCAACAGATACGCAGTATTTT. Translating it yields CASSRAATDTQYF.

The chain joins TRBV7-9 to TRBJ1-4, with unresolved D. The germline V and J ends were trimmed by 1 base and 8 bases, with 11 bases remaining between them. The CDR3 runs 14 residues. The germline gives CDR1 SEHNR, CDR2 FQNEAQ (reference sequence). The DNA of the CDR3 is TGTGCCAGCAGCTTAGTAAGGGTTGGGGAAAAACTGTTTTTT. This sequence encodes CASSLVRVGEKLFF.

This clone was observed a single time. This chain connects TRBV11-3 to TRBJ2-3; D unclear. Germline loops: CDR1 SGHNT, CDR2 YENEEA. Trimming took 5 bases from V and 4 from J, leaving 13 bases between them. This CDR3 spans 14 amino acids. The CDR3 spells CASSVNGLADTQYF. CDR3 coding DNA: TGTGCCAGCAGCGTAAACGGGTTAGCAGATACGCAGTATTTT.

This sequence joins TRBV27 and TRBJ1-2; 10 bases are shared with TRBD1. The CDR3 has 13 residues. V lost 7 bases, J lost 8 bases, and 7 bases stayed unmatched. The germline V gene encodes CDR1 MNHEY and CDR2 SMNVEV (reference sequence). The CDR3 bases are TGTGCCAGCACCATGACAGGGGGCAGAGGCTACACCTTC. The encoded protein is CASTMTGGRGYTF.

Regarding this clone: Additional DNA sequences in this sample encode the identical CDR3. The rearrangement links TRBV19 to TRBJ2-7, with TRBD1 identical over 8 bases. V was clipped by 1 base and J by 7 bases; unmatched bases: 6. In germline, CDR1 is LNHDA, CDR2 SQIVND (reference sequence). The CDR3 totals 14 residues. The DNA of the CDR3 is TGTGCCAGTAGTATAGGGCAGGGGGCGGGGGAGCAGTACTTC. Protein sequence: CASSIGQGAGEQYF.

This clone was found once. V usage is TRBV15 and J usage is TRBJ2-1, with a tentative D call TRBD1 (6 bases). Per the germline V gene, CDR1 is LNHNV and CDR2 is YYDKDF (reference sequence). V shed 2 bases and J shed 6 bases, with 26 bases lying between them. This CDR3 spans 19 amino acids. The CDR3 region has the DNA TGTGCCACCAGCAGAAAAAGGGTGGTAAAGTCAGGGGCAGGCAATGAGCAGTTCTTC. This gives the protein CATSRKRVVKSGAGNEQFF.

V and J are TRBV6-1 and TRBJ2-3, with 11 bases fitting TRBD2. CDR3 size: 20 residues. CDR1 and CDR2 from the germline V gene are MNHNS and SASEGT. Trimming cost V 0 bases and J 0 bases; bases outside gene matches: 11. The CDR3 loop reads CASSEALRGLAEPSTDTQYF. The CDR3 coding sequence is TGTGCCAGCAGTGAAGCGCTTCGGGGACTAGCGGAGCCTAGCACAGATACGCAGTATTTT.

The chain combines TRBV19 with TRBJ2-2, with 11 bases identical to TRBD2. The CDR3 contains 17 residues. Germline CDR1 reads LNHDA; CDR2 reads SQIVND (reference sequence). V lost 10 bases to trimming and J lost 5 bases; unmatched junction nucleotides: 15. The CDR3 DNA sequence: TGTGCCACCCGCCCGGCTAGCGGGAGGCCCACTACCGGGGAGCTGTTTTTT. This sequence encodes CATRPASGRPTTGELFF.

The gene calls are TRBV27 and TRBJ1-1; D is unclear. Germline V gene sequence: CDR1 MNHEY, CDR2 SMNVEV (reference sequence). V dropped 8 bases and J dropped 1 base, with 11 bases sitting between them. The CDR3 extends over 13 amino acids. For the CDR3, the DNA is TGTGCCAGCGTTGAGTCTCAGAACACTGAAGCTTTCTTT. As protein: CASVESQNTEAFF.

The chain joins TRBV14 to TRBJ2-1, with D perhaps TRBD1 or TRBD2 (5 bases each). Trimming pared 2 bases from V and 5 bases from J, leaving 22 bases between. Per the germline V gene, CDR1 is SGHDN and CDR2 is FVKESK. This CDR3 region has 18 residues. CDR3 sequence reads: CASSQLPTKHQGDNEQFF. In DNA, the CDR3 is TGTGCCAGCAGCCAACTTCCGACCAAACACCAGGGAGACAATGAGCAGTTCTTC.

The chain uses TRBV11-1 and TRBJ1-4, with D unresolved. V was clipped by 3 bases and J by 0 bases, with 5 bases between them. The germline CDR1 and CDR2 sequences are SGHAT and FQDESV (reference sequence). This CDR3 region has 14 residues. The CDR3 sequence is CASSLGTTNEKLFF. The CDR3 DNA is TGTGCCAGCAGCTTGGGAACAACTAATGAAAAACTGTTTTTT.

The gene calls are TRBV9 and TRBJ2-7; D perhaps matches TRBD2 (6 bases). Deletions cut 0 bases from V and 5 bases from J, with 15 bases between. The CDR3 loop spans 15 amino acids. Looked up from germline, CDR1 is SGDLS and CDR2 is YYNGEE. CDR3 protein: CASSVDPSSGDEQYF. The CDR3 DNA sequence: TGTGCCAGCAGCGTAGACCCCTCTTCGGGGGACGAGCAGTACTTC.

The chain carries TRBV20-1 and TRBJ1-2; tentative D call: TRBD1 (5 bases). V lost 6 bases, J lost 8 bases, and 10 bases lay in between. CDR3 length: 10 amino acids. Germline V CDR1 and CDR2: DFQATT, SNEGSKA (reference sequence). For the CDR3, the DNA is TGCAGTGCCAGGGACCGCGGCTACACCTTC. Protein: CSARDRGYTF.

The rearrangement joins TRBV4-3 to TRBJ2-5, with D possibly being TRBD1 or TRBD2 (5 bases each). V was clipped by 5 bases and J by 7 bases, with 26 bases between them. The CDR3 is made up of 17 amino acids. In germline, CDR1 is LGHNA, CDR2 YSLEER. CDR3 region: CASSRETSRGVPMTQYF. The CDR3 nucleotides read TGCGCCAGCAGCAGGGAAACCTCCCGAGGGGTACCCATGACCCAGTACTTC.

The gene calls are TRBV7-2 and TRBJ2-3; perhaps TRBD2 as D (7 bases). Germline CDR1 SGHTA, CDR2 FQGNSA. The CDR3 is 19 residues long. Trimming took off 5 bases at V and 0 bases at J, with 24 bases between the two ends. CDR3 region: CASSPVRGRIKESTDTQYF. The CDR3 coding sequence is TGTGCCAGCAGCCCCGTGCGGGGGCGAATTAAAGAGAGCACAGATACGCAGTATTTT.

The CDR3 region is CASSLRGQTSINEQFF. CDR3 nucleotide sequence: TGTGCCAGCAGTTTACGGGGACAGACTTCCATCAATGAGCAGTTCTTC. This chain links TRBV27 with TRBJ2-1; 7 positions agree with TRBD1. This CDR3 has 16 residues. V gave up 2 bases and J gave up 6 bases; unmatched junction bases: 10. CDR1 and CDR2 (germline): MNHEY, SMNVEV (reference sequence).

CDR3 DNA: TGTGCCAGCAGCCATCTGACAGGGGCCTATGGCTACACCTTC. This sequence encodes CASSHLTGAYGYTF. This rearrangement joins TRBV4-2 to TRBJ1-2; 8 bases are shared with TRBD1. The CDR3 runs 14 residues. Germline CDR1 is LGHNA and CDR2 is YNFKEQ. With V trimmed by 3 bases and J by 4 bases, 4 bases remained unmatched.

The chain carries TRBV5-6 and TRBJ1-6, with no clear D. This CDR3 region has 17 residues. Germline CDR1 is SGHDT and CDR2 is YYEEEE. V lost 0 bases and J lost 5, with 15 bases in between. CDR3 sequence: CASSLAKGAVNNSPLHF. In DNA, the CDR3 is TGTGCCAGCAGCTTGGCCAAAGGTGCGGTTAATAATTCACCCCTCCACTTT.

The chain recombines TRBV15 with TRBJ2-7; 8 bases match TRBD2. From germline, CDR1 is LNHNV and CDR2 YYDKDF (reference sequence). The CDR3 contains 18 residues. V shed 0 bases, J shed 2 bases, and the junction held 12 bases outside the gene matches. The CDR3 bases are TGTGCCACCAGCAGAGATCCGATTTCGGGTAGCGGGACCTACGAGCAGTACTTC. Translation: CATSRDPISGSGTYEQYF.

J is TRBJ2-7 and V is TRBV20-1, with TRBD2 matching 8 bases. Germline CDR1 reads DFQATT; CDR2 reads SNEGSKA (reference sequence). Trimming at V came to 5 bases and at J to 3 bases, leaving 0 bases not matched to a gene. This CDR3 region has 11 residues. CDR3 sequence (DNA): TGCAGTGCTGGGACTAGCTACGAGCAGTACTTC. Amino acids: CSAGTSYEQYF.

This clone was seen a single time. The V call is TRBV28, the J call TRBJ1-1; TRBD1 is a possible D gene (5 bases). Germline CDR1 and CDR2: MDHEN and SYDVKM. V dropped 7 bases and J dropped 3 bases, with 18 bases sitting between them. This CDR3 spans 15 amino acids. CDR3 protein: CASTLAPGRYTEAFF. The CDR3 DNA reads TGTGCCAGCACCCTAGCGCCGGGGCGGTACACTGAAGCTTTCTTT.

This chain connects TRBV6-1 to TRBJ2-5; TRBD2 agrees at 10 bases. The CDR3 length is 17 residues. Trimming took 1 base from V and 2 from J; bases not matched to a gene: 7. The germline gives CDR1 MNHNS, CDR2 SASEGT. The DNA of the CDR3 is TGTGCCAGCAGTGAAGAGCGGGAGGGCCTTTTGCAAGAGACCCAGTACTTC. Encoded protein: CASSEEREGLLQETQYF.

The V call is TRBV28, the J call TRBJ1-1; TRBD1 might be the D (5 bases). The CDR3 totals 13 residues. CDR1 MDHEN and CDR2 SYDVKM come from the germline V gene. Trimming took 7 bases from V and 11 from J, leaving 20 bases between them. Here the CDR3 reads CASTALDGHRAFF. The CDR3 bases are TGTGCCAGCACCGCGCTAGACGGACATAGGGCTTTCTTT.

This chain's CDR3 is CASSQDPPRTSTDTQYF. CDR3 in DNA: TGTGCCAGCAGTCAAGACCCCCCACGGACTAGCACAGATACGCAGTATTTT. The rearrangement links TRBV6-1 to TRBJ2-3; D is possibly TRBD2 (5 bases). Germline V CDR1 and CDR2: MNHNS, SASEGT. The CDR3 consists of 17 residues. Trimming stripped 5 bases from V and 0 bases from J, with 18 bases between.

The chain has TRBV7-2 and TRBJ2-7, with TRBD1 identical over 10 bases. CDR1 and CDR2 (germline): SGHTA, FQGNSA. Trimming at V came to 1 base and at J to 1 base, leaving 4 bases not matched to a gene. This CDR3 region has 16 residues. CDR3 nucleotide sequence: TGTGCCAGCAGCTTAGGGGACAGGGGCGGGTCCTACGAGCAGTACTTC. This sequence encodes CASSLGDRGGSYEQYF.

This rearrangement joins TRBV7-9 to TRBJ2-7, with a possible D match to TRBD1 (6 bases). The CDR3 covers 12 residues. The germline V gene encodes CDR1 SEHNR and CDR2 FQNEAQ (reference sequence). V lost 5 bases and J lost 7, with 12 bases in between. This CDR3 is CASSHNRVEQYF. As DNA, the CDR3 is TGTGCCAGCAGCCACAACAGGGTGGAGCAGTACTTC.

V is TRBV5-1 and J is TRBJ2-5; 10 positions match TRBD2. The CDR3 loop spans 15 amino acids. Germline V gene lookup returns CDR1 SGHRS and CDR2 YFSETQ. V trimming: 0 bases; J trimming: 5 bases; junction bases outside the gene matches: 4. The CDR3 DNA follows: TGCGCCAGCAGCTTGGTAGCGGGAGGTGGGGAGACCCAGTACTTC. Its protein product is CASSLVAGGGETQYF.

The V call is TRBV19, the J call TRBJ2-3; 8 bases map to TRBD1. Germline V lookup: CDR1 LNHDA, CDR2 SQIVND (reference sequence). V lost 4 bases, J lost 7 bases, and 10 bases stayed unmatched. This CDR3 contains 15 residues. The CDR3 nucleotides are TGTGCCAGTAGTACCGCCGGACAGGGTGCCCATACGCAGTATTTT. Its protein product is CASSTAGQGAHTQYF.

This clone came up once. This chain uses TRBV6-5 with TRBJ1-1; no reliable D call. V lost 2 bases and J lost 5, with 12 bases in between. CDR1 is MNHEY, CDR2 SVGAGI, per germline. The CDR3 covers 14 residues. The CDR3 here is CASSYRSLWTEAFF. In DNA form, the CDR3 reads TGTGCCAGCAGTTACCGAAGTTTATGGACTGAAGCTTTCTTT.